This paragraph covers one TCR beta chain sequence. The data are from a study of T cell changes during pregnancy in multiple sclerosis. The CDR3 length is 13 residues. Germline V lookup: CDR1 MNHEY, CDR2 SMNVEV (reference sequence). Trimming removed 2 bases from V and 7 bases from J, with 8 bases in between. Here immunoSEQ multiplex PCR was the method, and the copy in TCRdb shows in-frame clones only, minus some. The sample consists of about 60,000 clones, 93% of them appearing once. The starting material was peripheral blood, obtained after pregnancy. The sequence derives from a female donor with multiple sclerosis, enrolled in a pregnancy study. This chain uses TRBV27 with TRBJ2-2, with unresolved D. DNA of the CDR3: TGTGCCAGCAGTTTACGGGTTAGCGGGGAGCTGTTTTTT. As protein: CASSLRVSGELFF.